This T cell receptor beta chain came from a study of cytomegalovirus exposure and HLA in healthy donors. Study-wide points: Despite most TCR sequences being rare, some public TCRs occurred in many donors. Most TCR beta V segments were productive about 87% or about 30% of the time in an earlier analysis.

Germline assignment: CDR1 MDHEN and CDR2 SYDVKM. The ends were cut back, 4 bases at V and 4 bases at J, with 13 bases in the middle. This CDR3 is built from 14 residues. Use of 60 Vbeta and 13 Jbeta primers characterized the PCR. Data came from immunoSEQ multiplex PCR; TCRdb stores just in-frame clones and leaves some out. The sample yields roughly 190,000 clones, over 70% seen once. Points on this clone: Its antigen is still unknown.

The J gene is TRBJ1-2, the V gene TRBV28, with TRBD1 as a possible D gene (6 bases). This clonotype originated in a woman aged 18-30 years in good health and CMV-seronegative. Material for sequencing was PBMCs. The CDR3 loop reads CASSSTGFGYGYTF. CDR3 bases: TGTGCCAGCAGTTCAACAGGGTTCGGCTATGGCTACACCTTC.